The T cell receptor (beta chain) under discussion was sequenced for a study of T cell responses to AZD1222 COVID-19 vaccine. Overall study results and limits: Unmutated variant regions are reportedly targeted by nearly half of spike-specific TCRs.

Profiling relied on immunoSEQ multiplex PCR, and the TCRdb table lists in-frame clones only, not all of them. The profile shows approximately 150,000 clones, around nine tenths of them singletons. Concerning this clone: Its antigen is as yet unknown.

CDR3 length: 14 residues. The material was peripheral blood, obtained on day 0 of AZD1222 vaccination. This sequence was found in an adult in good health. J is TRBJ1-1 and V is TRBV21-1; the D call TRBD1 from the table was never checked on the DNA. TRBV21-1 is a documented pseudogene. The CDR3 DNA reads TGTTCACCAGCAGTCGACAGGGGGCAGGATGAAGCTTTCTTT. Translated: CSPAVDRGQDEAFF.